What follows are 5 T cell receptor beta chains derived from one specimen sequenced in a study of blood T cell repertoires in COVID-19. The repertoire was sequenced with immunoSEQ multiplex PCR; TCRdb's copy has only in-frame clones and lacks some. The sample shows just under 50,000 clones, roughly 82% of them seen only once. The material sequenced was peripheral blood. The receptors were sampled from a human donor in a cohort sampled during active COVID-19.

The rearrangement joins TRBV5-1 to TRBJ2-5, with D perhaps matching TRBD2 (5 bases). The CDR3 has 13 residues. Trimming pared 3 bases from V and 4 bases from J, leaving 10 bases between. Germline V lookup: CDR1 SGHRS, CDR2 YFSETQ. Here the CDR3 DNA reads TGCGCCAGCAGCTCCACGGGGAGAGAGACCCAGTACTTC. This translates into CASSSTGRETQYF.

This chain links TRBV18 with TRBJ1-5; TRBD1 matches at 8 bases. Germline V gene lookup returns CDR1 KGHSH and CDR2 LQKENI. The CDR3 is 15 residues long. With 5 bases clipped from V and 5 bases from J, the junction kept 8 bases outside the gene matches. The CDR3 loop is CASSSIQGGDQPQHF. CDR3 nucleotide sequence: TGTGCCAGCTCATCCATACAGGGGGGCGATCAGCCCCAGCATTTT.

The chain uses TRBV10-3 and TRBJ2-3; 9 bases agree with TRBD2. Germline V lookup: CDR1 ENHRY, CDR2 SYGVKD. V gave up 0 bases and J gave up 0 bases; unmatched junction bases: 4. The CDR3 is 17 amino acids. The chain's CDR3 is CAISESRLAGSTDTQYF. The CDR3 region has the DNA TGTGCCATCAGTGAGTCAAGGCTAGCGGGAAGCACAGATACGCAGTATTTT.

The chain links TRBV4-2 to TRBJ2-2; 12 bases are shared with TRBD2. This CDR3 comprises 17 residues. The V and J ends lost 4 bases and 6 bases, in that order; junction bases with no gene match: 9. In germline, CDR1 is LGHNA, CDR2 YNFKEQ. The DNA for the CDR3 is TGTGCCAGCAGCCCACGGACTAGCGGGATAACGGCCGGGGAGCTGTTTTTT. The encoded protein is CASSPRTSGITAGELFF.

A few counts support this clone. This rearrangement joins TRBV2 to TRBJ2-1; 8 positions agree with TRBD2. The ends lost 5 bases at V and 9 bases at J; junction bases unmatched: 9. Per the germline V gene, CDR1 is SNHLY and CDR2 is FYNNEI. The CDR3 consists of 14 residues. DNA for the CDR3: TGTGCCAGCAGTAGGCGGGAGGTGTTCAGTGAGCAGTTCTTC. This gives the protein CASSRREVFSEQFF.